The next 8 T cell receptor beta chains were all read from a single sample in a study of blood T cell repertoires in COVID-19. Profiled with immunoSEQ multiplex PCR; TCRdb holds only in-frame clones, not every one. Among under 250,000 clones listed, 83% were seen once. The material sequenced was peripheral blood. Receptor source: a woman aged 40 to 50 with active or convalescent COVID-19.

The chain is built from TRBV24-1 and TRBJ1-2; TRBD1 matches at 8 bases. The germline CDR1 and CDR2 sequences are KGHDR and SFDVKD. The CDR3 is 16 amino acids. The ends lost 4 bases at V and 0 bases at J; junction bases unmatched: 6. The CDR3 DNA reads TGTGCCACCAGTGACAACGGACAGGGAGCTAACTATGGCTACACCTTC. Its translation is CATSDNGQGANYGYTF.

The chain has TRBV6-5 and TRBJ2-5, with D possibly TRBD1 on 7 matching bases. V was clipped by 7 bases and J by 4 bases, with 19 bases between them. Germline V lookup: CDR1 MNHEY, CDR2 SVGAGI. This CDR3 comprises 15 residues. The DNA of the CDR3 is TGTGCCAGCACCCGACAGGGCCCGGGAGTAGAGACCCAGTACTTC. Translation: CASTRQGPGVETQYF.

This clone has only one observation. This chain connects TRBV2 to TRBJ1-3, with TRBD1 as a possible D gene (5 bases). Germline CDR1 reads SNHLY; CDR2 reads FYNNEI. The CDR3 length is 14 residues. Trimming removed 7 bases from V and 0 bases from J, with 10 bases in between. The CDR3 loop is CASTLQGSGNTIYF. The CDR3 region has the DNA TGTGCCAGCACCCTCCAGGGCTCTGGAAACACCATATATTTT.

The chain recombines TRBV29-1 with TRBJ2-1; D possibly corresponds to TRBD2 (6 bases). Germline CDR1 reads SQVTM; CDR2 reads ANQGSEA. V gave up 4 bases and J gave up 1 base, with 17 bases separating them. The CDR3 sequence is 16 residues long. The CDR3 reads CSVVGGGLPSYNEQFF. In DNA, the CDR3 is TGCAGCGTTGTGGGGGGTGGACTACCGTCCTACAATGAGCAGTTCTTC.

This clone was picked up a small number of times. The chain links TRBV3-1 (or the pseudogene TRBV3-2) to TRBJ1-6; TRBD1 matches at 8 bases. The V and J ends lost 5 bases and 9 bases, in that order; junction bases with no gene match: 9. CDR1 and CDR2 (germline): LGHDT, YNNKEL (reference sequence). This CDR3 has 15 amino acids. The CDR3: CASSASGGAGSPLHF. CDR3 nucleotide sequence: TGTGCCAGCAGCGCCTCAGGGGGCGCGGGTTCACCCCTCCACTTT.

This clone appeared a single time. This chain uses TRBV28 with TRBJ1-2; 9 bases are a match to TRBD1. The CDR3 loop spans 15 amino acids. The V and J ends lost 7 bases and 5 bases, in that order; junction bases with no gene match: 11. Germline V gene data show CDR1 as MDHEN and CDR2 as SYDVKM. CDR3 bases: TGTGCCAGCATTGGGCTCTTACAGGGGGCGTATGGCTACACCTTC. Translation gives CASIGLLQGAYGYTF.

In DNA, the CDR3 is TGTGCCAGCAGCTTAGACCTAGGATGGGAGACCCAGTACTTC. Encoded protein: CASSLDLGWETQYF. The genes are TRBV7-6 and TRBJ2-5; D is undetermined. Germline V gene lookup returns CDR1 SGHVS and CDR2 FNYEAQ. This CDR3 contains 14 residues. The V and J ends lost 1 base and 5 bases respectively, with 11 bases between them. The full variable domain, in which reference TRBV7-6 and TRBJ2-5 provide the parts outside the CDR3, is GAGVSQSPRYKVTKRGQDVALRCDPISGHVSLYWYRQALGQGPEFLTYFNYEAQQDKSGLPNDRFSAERPEGSISTLTIQRTEQRDSAMYRCASSLDLGWETQYFGPGTRLLVL.

In its sample, this clone was seen once. The rearrangement links TRBV7-3 to TRBJ2-1; perhaps TRBD2 as D (5 bases). The CDR3 extends over 16 amino acids. Germline values: CDR1 SGHTA, CDR2 FQGTGA. The V and J ends lost 5 bases and 2 bases respectively, with 16 bases between them. Here the CDR3 DNA reads TGTGCCAGCAGCCCCGGCCTAGCAGACGCCTACAATGAGCAGTTCTTC. Translation: CASSPGLADAYNEQFF.